These T cell receptor beta chains were read from a single sample in a study of blood T cell repertoires in COVID-19. Profiling relied on immunoSEQ multiplex PCR, and the TCRdb table lists in-frame clones only, not all of them. The table has tens of thousands of clones, more than 90% seen once. Material for sequencing was peripheral blood. These receptors all stem from a human donor with active COVID-19. The donor label of this sample is uncertain. Each CDR3 is given with its conserved first and last residue. Fields, in order: V gene, D gene, clone size, J gene, CDR3 protein, CDR3 DNA. A D gene is named only where the DNA matches it firmly. A row's size may be missing; if present it is once, few, many or a size class.

V: TRBV7-6
D: -
size: once
J: TRBJ1-6
CDR3: CASSLYLNSPLHF
DNA: TGTGCCAGCAGCTTATATCTGAATTCACCCCTCCACTTT

V: TRBV3-1/TRBV3-2
D: -
size: once
J: TRBJ2-5
CDR3: CASSQVLQETQYF
DNA: TGTGCCAGCAGCCAAGTACTCCAAGAGACCCAGTACTTC

V: TRBV6-5
D: TRBD1
size: -
J: TRBJ2-1
CDR3: CASSYYGQVGNEQFF
DNA: TGTGCCAGCAGTTACTACGGACAGGTGGGGAATGAGCAGTTCTTC

V: TRBV25-1
D: TRBD1
size: -
J: TRBJ1-1
CDR3: CASSSRDRGLNTEAFF
DNA: TGTGCCAGCAGTTCTCGGGACAGGGGGTTAAACACTGAAGCTTTCTTT

V: TRBV5-6
D: TRBD2
size: -
J: TRBJ2-7
CDR3: CASSSRLAGVSYEQYF
DNA: TGTGCCAGCAGCTCCCGACTAGCGGGGGTGTCCTACGAGCAGTACTTC

V: TRBV6-6
D: -
size: -
J: TRBJ2-1
CDR3: CASSLIGQSYNEQFF
DNA: TGTGCCAGCAGCCTGATTGGACAGTCCTACAATGAGCAGTTCTTC

V: TRBV6-2/TRBV6-3
D: -
size: -
J: TRBJ2-7
CDR3: CASSYSRVNYEQYF
DNA: TGTGCCAGCAGTTACTCTCGGGTCAACTACGAGCAGTACTTC

V: TRBV12-3/TRBV12-4
D: -
size: -
J: TRBJ1-1
CDR3: CASSLVQGTEAFF
DNA: TGTGCCAGCAGTTTAGTCCAGGGGACTGAAGCTTTCTTT

V: TRBV10-1
D: TRBD1
size: -
J: TRBJ1-1
CDR3: CASSEFLGGQKAFF
DNA: TGCGCCAGCAGTGAGTTTCTAGGGGGACAGAAAGCTTTCTTT

V: TRBV7-2
D: -
size: -
J: TRBJ2-3
CDR3: CASSGRGYTDTQYF
DNA: TGTGCCAGCAGCGGGAGGGGGTACACAGATACGCAGTATTTT

V: TRBV18
D: -
size: -
J: TRBJ2-4
CDR3: CASSPPEPGTKNIQYF
DNA: TGTGCCAGCTCACCACCGGAGCCAGGGACCAAAAACATTCAGTACTTC

V: TRBV5-6
D: TRBD2
size: -
J: TRBJ2-1
CDR3: CASSFGTSAEQFF
DNA: TGTGCCAGCAGCTTCGGGACTAGTGCTGAGCAGTTCTTC

V: TRBV15
D: TRBD2
size: -
J: TRBJ2-1
CDR3: CATSKTSGFYNEQFF
DNA: TGTGCCACCAGCAAGACTAGCGGGTTCTACAATGAGCAGTTCTTC

V: TRBV2
D: -
size: -
J: TRBJ1-3
CDR3: CASSEGWRGPGNTIYF
DNA: TGTGCCAGCAGTGAAGGTTGGAGGGGTCCTGGAAACACCATATATTTT

V: TRBV7-9
D: -
size: -
J: TRBJ1-5
CDR3: CASSRGGAEGPQHF
DNA: TGTGCCAGCAGCCGTGGCGGGGCCGAGGGGCCCCAGCATTTT

V: TRBV4-1
D: -
size: -
J: TRBJ2-2
CDR3: CASSQVGQAALFF
DNA: TGCGCCAGCAGCCAAGTGGGGCAGGCGGCGCTGTTTTTT

V: TRBV27
D: TRBD2
size: -
J: TRBJ2-3
CDR3: CASSFGAGGTDTQYF
DNA: TGTGCCAGCAGTTTCGGAGCGGGAGGGACAGATACGCAGTATTTT

V: TRBV27
D: -
size: -
J: TRBJ1-4
CDR3: CASRGAFATNEKLFF
DNA: TGTGCCAGCAGGGGAGCCTTTGCAACTAATGAAAAACTGTTTTTT

V: TRBV9
D: TRBD1
size: -
J: TRBJ2-7
CDR3: CASSERGTGGREQYF
DNA: TGTGCCAGCAGCGAAAGGGGGACAGGGGGCAGAGAGCAGTACTTC

V: TRBV9
D: -
size: -
J: TRBJ2-7
CDR3: CASSAYTTGGYEQYF
DNA: TGTGCCAGCAGCGCGTACACTACCGGGGGCTACGAGCAGTACTTC

V: TRBV11-2
D: -
size: -
J: TRBJ2-7
CDR3: CASSLTRFFEQYF
DNA: TGTGCCAGCAGCCTAACCCGGTTCTTCGAGCAGTACTTC

V: TRBV19
D: -
size: -
J: TRBJ2-5
CDR3: CASSIHAAEYF
DNA: TGTGCCAGTAGTATTCACGCCGCGGAGTACTTC

V: TRBV10-3
D: -
size: -
J: TRBJ1-1
CDR3: CAIRGEASTEAFF
DNA: TGTGCCATCCGGGGGGAGGCGAGCACTGAAGCTTTCTTT

V: TRBV11-2
D: -
size: -
J: TRBJ2-5
CDR3: CASSSRPASSDETQYF
DNA: TGTGCCAGCAGCTCCCGCCCCGCTTCTAGCGATGAGACCCAGTACTTC

V: TRBV7-2
D: -
size: -
J: TRBJ2-7
CDR3: CASRQGLPTYEQYF
DNA: TGTGCCAGCAGGCAGGGACTCCCTACCTACGAGCAGTACTTC

V: TRBV12-3/TRBV12-4
D: TRBD2
size: -
J: TRBJ2-1
CDR3: CASRGVSYNEQFF
DNA: TGTGCCAGCCGGGGGGTGTCCTACAATGAGCAGTTCTTC

V: TRBV14
D: -
size: -
J: TRBJ2-6
CDR3: CASSLTRMNSGANVLTF
DNA: TGTGCCAGCAGCCTAACGAGGATGAACTCTGGGGCCAACGTCCTGACTTTC

V: TRBV5-1
D: -
size: -
J: TRBJ2-7
CDR3: CASSPITGSSYEQYF
DNA: TGCGCCAGCAGCCCGATTACAGGGAGCTCCTACGAGCAGTACTTC

V: TRBV24-1
D: TRBD2
size: -
J: TRBJ2-1
CDR3: CATSDSTSGWGYNEQFF
DNA: TGTGCCACCAGTGATTCGACTAGCGGGTGGGGCTACAATGAGCAGTTCTTC

V: TRBV6-4
D: TRBD1
size: -
J: TRBJ2-1
CDR3: CASSSGTGDNEQFF
DNA: TGTGCCAGCAGTTCAGGGACAGGGGACAATGAGCAGTTCTTC

V: TRBV14
D: TRBD1
size: -
J: TRBJ1-1
CDR3: CASSRTTGPATEAFF
DNA: TGTGCCAGCAGTCGAACGACAGGGCCTGCCACTGAAGCTTTCTTT

V: TRBV15
D: TRBD2
size: -
J: TRBJ2-5
CDR3: CATSSPPAVAGGETQYF
DNA: TGTGCCACCAGCAGCCCCCCGGCAGTAGCGGGTGGGGAGACCCAGTACTTC

V: TRBV18
D: TRBD1
size: -
J: TRBJ2-7
CDR3: CASSPRVGQGAHEQYF
DNA: TGTGCCAGCTCACCAAGGGTCGGACAGGGGGCACATGAGCAGTACTTC

V: TRBV7-6
D: TRBD1
size: -
J: TRBJ2-2
CDR3: CASSLGRQGNGELFF
DNA: TGTGCCAGCAGCTTAGGGAGACAGGGGAACGGGGAGCTGTTTTTT

V: TRBV18
D: TRBD2
size: -
J: TRBJ2-1
CDR3: CASSPLAAPYNEQFF
DNA: TGTGCCAGCTCACCGCTAGCGGCACCTTACAATGAGCAGTTCTTC

V: TRBV28
D: TRBD1
size: -
J: TRBJ1-5
CDR3: CASSSQPWDSDQPQHF
DNA: TGTGCCAGCAGTTCCCAACCGTGGGACAGCGATCAGCCCCAGCATTTT

V: TRBV27
D: -
size: -
J: TRBJ1-5
CDR3: CASSLSPGWQPQHF
DNA: TGTGCCAGCAGTTTGAGCCCGGGGTGGCAGCCCCAGCATTTT